The rows below give T cell receptor beta chains drawn from one sample of a study of T cells in Graves' hyperthyroidism and ophthalmopathy. TCRdb reprocessed the multiplex PCR reads with MiXCR, giving one entry per CDR3 protein. The repertoire holds 500,000 to 600,000 distinct CDR3 sequences, with about a sixth as singletons. Material for sequencing was blood. These receptors all come from a woman in her late teens or twenties with Graves' hyperthyroidism. The CDR3 runs from the conserved cysteine through the conserved F or W. D genes are given only for firm matches. Where a row states a size, it is once, few, many or the class of an expanded clone; other rows omit it.

V gene	J gene	clone size	D gene	CDR3 protein	CDR3 DNA
TRBV24-1	TRBJ2-1	NA	NA	CATSDYQREQFF	TGTGCCACCAGTGATTATCAGCGGGAGCAGTTCTTC
TRBV24-1	TRBJ1-2	few	NA	CATSGRGGYGYTF	TGTGCCACCAGTGGAAGGGGAGGCTATGGCTACACCTTC
TRBV27	TRBJ2-5	many	NA	CASKGGRGQETQYF	TGTGCCAGCAAGGGCGGAAGGGGTCAAGAGACCCAGTACTTC
TRBV28	TRBJ2-1	many	NA	CASSFAGSSINEQFF	TGTGCCAGCAGTTTCGCGGGGAGTTCAATCAATGAGCAGTTCTTC
TRBV11-3	TRBJ2-5	many	TRBD1	CASSLVLGTGEYF	TGTGCCAGCAGCTTAGTTTTGGGGACAGGGGAGTACTTC
TRBV5-1	TRBJ2-7	many	TRBD2	CASRITSDYEQYF	TGCGCCAGCAGGATAACTAGCGACTACGAGCAGTACTTC
TRBV24-1	TRBJ2-2	few	NA	CATSDLGRENTGELFF	TGTGCCACCAGTGATTTAGGCAGGGAGAACACCGGGGAGCTGTTTTTT
TRBV5-1	TRBJ1-3	few	NA	CASSAVEGNTIYF	TGCGCCAGCAGCGCGGTAGAAGGAAACACCATATATTTT
TRBV11-2	TRBJ1-2	many	NA	CASSHQLSTSSGYTF	TGTGCCAGCAGCCACCAACTCTCAACCTCGAGTGGCTACACCTTC
TRBV6-2/TRBV6-3	TRBJ2-4	many	TRBD1	CASSMTGVGRNIQYF	TGTGCCAGCAGTATGACAGGGGTTGGGCGAAACATTCAGTACTTC
TRBV5-1	TRBJ1-2	NA	NA	CASSPETWANYGYTF	TGCGCCAGCAGCCCCGAGACTTGGGCTAACTATGGCTACACCTTC
TRBV20-1	TRBJ1-4	NA	TRBD1	CSASRQGSGEKLFF	TGCAGTGCTTCTCGACAGGGGAGCGGTGAAAAACTGTTTTTT
TRBV12-3/TRBV12-4	TRBJ1-2	few	NA	CASSFPGKGYTF	TGTGCCAGCAGTTTCCCAGGGAAGGGCTACACCTTC
TRBV6-1	TRBJ2-7	many	TRBD2	CASSTTGLAGVPYEQYF	TGTGCCAGCAGTACAACGGGACTAGCGGGAGTGCCCTACGAGCAGTACTTC
TRBV28	TRBJ1-2	many	TRBD1	CASSSPGQGYGYTF	TGTGCCAGCAGTTCCCCCGGACAGGGCTATGGCTACACCTTC
TRBV6-2/TRBV6-3	TRBJ1-6	many	NA	CASITPGVGSPLHF	TGTGCCAGCATCACCCCAGGGGTCGGGTCACCCCTCCACTTT
TRBV20-1	TRBJ1-6	NA	NA	CSARRAGRSPLHF	TGCAGTGCTAGACGGGCCGGACGTTCACCCCTCCACTTT
TRBV6-6	TRBJ1-5	many	NA	CASSYRRGIGSNQPQHF	TGTGCCAGCAGTTACAGAAGAGGGATAGGGAGCAATCAGCCCCAGCATTTT
TRBV20-1	TRBJ2-1	few	NA	CSALRVVNNEQFF	TGCAGCGCACTCAGGGTTGTTAACAATGAGCAGTTCTTC
TRBV3-1	TRBJ2-7	few	NA	CASSQVLTRTYEQYF	TGTGCCAGCAGCCAAGTGTTAACTAGGACCTACGAGCAGTACTTC
TRBV27	TRBJ1-5	many	TRBD1	CASSGQGGVGQPQHF	TGTGCCAGCAGCGGACAGGGAGGAGTTGGTCAGCCCCAGCATTTT
TRBV12-3/TRBV12-4	TRBJ1-2	few	TRBD1	CASSTDRPGYTF	TGTGCCAGCAGCACGGACAGGCCGGGCTACACCTTC
TRBV2	TRBJ1-4	few	TRBD1	CASSVQGYNEKLFF	TGTGCCAGCAGTGTACAGGGGTATAATGAAAAACTGTTTTTT
TRBV20-1	TRBJ1-1	few	TRBD1	CSARDQGTGGTEAFF	TGCAGTGCTAGAGATCAAGGGACAGGGGGCACTGAAGCTTTCTTT
TRBV11-3	TRBJ2-1	many	TRBD2	CASSLTLAGGPNEQFF	TGTGCCAGCAGCTTGACCCTAGCGGGAGGGCCCAATGAGCAGTTCTTC
TRBV28	TRBJ2-2	NA	NA	CASSFPRLPPNTGELFF	TGTGCCAGCAGTTTTCCTAGGCTCCCCCCGAACACCGGGGAGCTGTTTTTT
TRBV6-2/TRBV6-3	TRBJ2-7	few	NA	CAIDAPGLPYEQYF	TGTGCCATCGACGCCCCTGGACTTCCCTACGAGCAGTACTTC